Sequencing of this T cell receptor beta chain was carried out in a study of control samples from healthy donors and cancer patients. The repertoire was sequenced with immunoSEQ multiplex PCR; TCRdb's copy has only in-frame clones and lacks some. The sample consists of 60,000 to 75,000 clones, about nine tenths of them appearing once. This clone was observed a single time. The clonotype was recovered from a man aged 55 to 70 with colorectal cancer. The sequenced sample was PBMCs.

CDR3 in DNA: TGTGCCAGCAGTGGGGGACAGATGGTCTACGAGCAGTACTTC. Its protein product is CASSGGQMVYEQYF. The chain recombines TRBV2 with TRBJ2-7, with 7 bases matching TRBD1. From germline, CDR1 is SNHLY and CDR2 FYNNEI. The J segment lost 3 bases and the V segment lost 4 bases, leaving 6 bases of the junction unmatched. The CDR3 consists of 14 residues.